This T cell receptor beta chain was identified during a study of blood T cell repertoires in COVID-19. Whole-study context: Acute and convalescent COVID-19 specimens originated in the United States, Italy and Spain. T cells, B-cell-depleted T cells, or PBMCs supplied cDNA or gDNA.

Study processing details: The assay estimated nucleated cells by amplifying reference gene primers. Assay: immunoSEQ multiplex PCR; the TCRdb copy retains only in-frame clones and omits some. V and J calls and clone size are copied from that table; D and trimming were computed from the DNA. The sample consists of approximately 120,000 clones, roughly 83% of them appearing once. This CDR3 is built from 13 residues. Germline CDR1 is KGHSH and CDR2 is LQKENI. Trimming cost V 4 bases and J 1 base, with 7 bases left between them. This clone was observed a single time. Material for sequencing was peripheral blood. The chain employs TRBV18 and TRBJ1-1, with D unresolved. The receptor was isolated from a human donor in a cohort sampled during active COVID-19. This CDR3 reads CASSRNGNTEAFF. The CDR3 region has the DNA TGTGCCAGCTCACGTAACGGGAACACTGAAGCTTTCTTT. Full variable domain (outside the CDR3, taken from reference TRBV18 and TRBJ1-1): NAGVMQNPRHLVRRRGQEARLRCSPMKGHSHVYWYRQLPEEGLKFMVYLQKENIIDESGMPKERFSAEFPKEGPSILRIQQVVRGDSAAYFCASSRNGNTEAFFGQGTRLTVV.